Sequencing of this TCR beta chain was carried out in a study of CD8 T cells in ankylosing spondylitis. 5'-RACE, quantitative and with molecular barcodes, yielded the TCR beta libraries. TCRdb re-called the 5' RACE reads with MiXCR, one entry per CDR3 protein. The sample holds fewer than 400,000 distinct CDR3 sequences, approximately 15% seen once. In the case of this clonotype: The antigen remains unidentified.

Notes on the study in general: What appeared characteristic of ankylosing spondylitis blood was a TCR beta motif of seven to nine highly homologous variants.

Sequenced: blood, either unsorted or a sorted T cell fraction (not recorded which). The TCR sequence derives from a male donor with ankylosing spondylitis or in good health (not recorded which).

This chain's CDR3 is CASSPGLAGSPQFF. The CDR3 region has the DNA TGTGCCAGCAGCCCTGGACTAGCGGGGTCCCCGCAGTTCTTC. The J gene is TRBJ2-1, the V gene TRBV11-3; 12 nucleotides align to TRBD2. This CDR3 is built from 14 residues. V lost 5 bases, J lost 12 bases, and 8 bases stayed unmatched. From germline, CDR1 is SGHNT and CDR2 YENEEA. The entire variable domain, with the rest obtained from reference TRBV11-3 and TRBJ2-1, is as follows: EAGVVQSPRYKIIEKKQPVAFWCNPISGHNTLYWYLQNLGQGPELLIRYENEEAVDDSQLPKDRFSAERLKGVDSTLKIQPAELGDSAVYLCASSPGLAGSPQFFGPGTRLTVL.